A single sample is the source of the 27 T cell receptor beta chains below, sequenced in a study of control samples from healthy donors and cancer patients. Clones were read by immunoSEQ multiplex PCR, and TCRdb kept only the in-frame ones, dropping some. The sample records 75,000 to 90,000 clones, about 83% being singletons. Sequencing was performed on blood. These receptors originate from a woman in her thirties or forties in good health.

The chain combines TRBV28 with TRBJ2-3; D unresolved. The CDR3 spans 14 residues. The V and J ends lost 4 bases and 0 bases respectively, with 8 bases between them. CDR1 is MDHEN and CDR2 is SYDVKM in the germline V gene. In DNA, the CDR3 is TGTGCCAGCAGTTGGGCAATTAGCACAGATACGCAGTATTTT. Translated, it gives CASSWAISTDTQYF.

This clone has more than one count but fewer than ten. The rearrangement uses TRBV12-3 or TRBV12-4 and TRBJ1-3, with D tentatively TRBD1 (6 bases). Deletions cut 7 bases from V and 5 bases from J, with 12 bases between. This CDR3 has 13 residues. The CDR3 loop is CASMRGHRNTIYF. The DNA for the CDR3 is TGTGCCAGCATGCGGGGGCACAGAAACACCATATATTTT.

The V call is TRBV11-3, the J call TRBJ1-6, with D unclear. Trimming stripped 5 bases from V and 8 bases from J, with 10 bases between. Germline CDR1 SGHNT, CDR2 YENEEA. There are 13 residues in the CDR3. The CDR3 spells CASSQRQDSPLHF. In nucleotides, the CDR3 is TGTGCCAGCAGCCAAAGGCAGGATTCACCCCTCCACTTT.

This chain connects TRBV3-1 (or the pseudogene TRBV3-2) to TRBJ2-5; tentative D call: TRBD2 (6 bases). CDR1 is LGHDT, CDR2 YNNKEL, per germline (reference sequence). The CDR3 sequence is 17 residues long. Trimming took 1 base from V and 2 from J, leaving 17 bases between them. The CDR3 loop is CASSQVRQGGVQETQYF. The CDR3 coding sequence is TGTGCCAGCAGCCAAGTGCGCCAGGGAGGCGTACAAGAGACCCAGTACTTC.

The chain joins TRBV7-8 to TRBJ1-2, with 9 nucleotides matching TRBD1. Germline lookup yields CDR1 SGHVS and CDR2 FQNEAQ. V lost 6 bases to trimming and J lost 7 bases; unmatched junction nucleotides: 9. CDR3 size: 14 residues. CDR3 DNA sequence: TGTGCCAGCAGTCTACTAGGGGACAGGGTTGGCTACACCTTC. It yields the protein CASSLLGDRVGYTF.

This clone was observed a few times. The CDR3 protein is CASSQDSGASNQPQHF. Written as DNA, the CDR3 is TGTGCCAGCAGCCAAGATTCAGGGGCAAGCAATCAGCCCCAGCATTTT. The chain employs TRBV3-1 (or the pseudogene TRBV3-2) and TRBJ1-5, with D perhaps matching TRBD1 (6 bases). From germline, CDR1 is LGHDT and CDR2 YNNKEL (reference sequence). The CDR3 extends over 16 amino acids. Deletions cut 0 bases from V and 1 base from J, with 10 bases between.

The CDR3 bases are TGTGCCACCAGCAGAGGGACAGGGGGCAATCAGCCCCAGCATTTT. Translating it yields CATSRGTGGNQPQHF. The chain carries TRBV15 and TRBJ1-5, with 9 nucleotides matching TRBD1. Unmatched junction bases numbered 0, after V lost 1 base and J lost 2 bases. Germline CDR1 reads LNHNV; CDR2 reads YYDKDF (reference sequence). CDR3 size: 15 residues.

The rearrangement uses TRBV5-6 and TRBJ2-3; 8 bases align to TRBD2. Germline lookup yields CDR1 SGHDT and CDR2 YYEEEE. The CDR3 runs to 14 residues. V lost 4 bases, J lost 5 bases, and 6 bases stayed unmatched. CDR3 residues: CASSRGGLLDTQYF. CDR3 nucleotides: TGTGCCAGCAGCCGGGGGGGCCTGTTAGATACGCAGTATTTT.

This clone showed up just once. The CDR3, as DNA: TGTGCCACCAGGACAGTGGCTAGGGATACGCAGTATTTT. Amino acids: CATRTVARDTQYF. J is TRBJ2-3 and V is TRBV15; D perhaps matches TRBD1 (5 bases). The CDR3 has 13 residues. CDR1 is LNHNV, CDR2 YYDKDF, per germline (reference sequence). Trimming pared 6 bases from V and 6 bases from J, leaving 13 bases between.

This chain joins TRBV6-2 or TRBV6-3 and TRBJ1-1; D is ambiguous. This CDR3 spans 18 amino acids. Germline CDR1 MNHEY, CDR2 SVGEGT. Trimming shortened V by 2 bases and J by 4 bases, and 23 bases separated the two germline ends. CDR3 protein: CASSYPFAKQSRATEAFF. Here the CDR3 DNA reads TGTGCCAGCAGTTACCCTTTTGCCAAACAGTCCCGTGCCACTGAAGCTTTCTTT.

This chain links TRBV19 with TRBJ2-7; D possibly corresponds to TRBD2 (5 bases). Trimming took off 5 bases at V and 0 bases at J, with 17 bases between the two ends. The germline V gene encodes CDR1 LNHDA and CDR2 SQIVND (reference sequence). This CDR3 spans 16 amino acids. CDR3 DNA: TGTGCCAGTAGTTGGGCAGGTGGAGGAAGCTCCTACGAGCAGTACTTC. It specifies CASSWAGGGSSYEQYF.

The chain carries TRBV24-1 and TRBJ2-3; D gene unclear. V gave up 2 bases and J gave up 7 bases, with 3 bases separating them. The V gene's germline CDR1 is KGHDR and CDR2 SFDVKD. CDR3 length equals 11 residues. The CDR3 sequence is CATSDYYTQYF. DNA for the CDR3: TGTGCCACCAGTGATTACTATACGCAGTATTTT.

The chain has TRBV18 and TRBJ2-1, with TRBD2 matching 8 bases. CDR1 and CDR2 from the germline V gene are KGHSH and LQKENI. The J segment lost 6 bases and the V segment lost 3 bases, leaving 10 bases of the junction unmatched. The CDR3 contains 16 residues. For the CDR3, the DNA is TGTGCCAGCTCACCCCCGGTTGTAGCGGGGCGCAATGAGCAGTTCTTC. Its translation is CASSPPVVAGRNEQFF.

Regarding this clone: Other DNA sequences in the same sample also yield this CDR3. The chain links TRBV3-1 (or the pseudogene TRBV3-2) to TRBJ1-4; D remains unclear. The germline CDR1 and CDR2 sequences are LGHDT and YNNKEL (reference sequence). Trimming removed 4 bases at V and 15 bases at J, with 12 bases between. This CDR3 is 11 amino acids long. CDR3 region: CASSLPGHLFF. The CDR3 region has the DNA TGTGCCAGCAGCCTACCGGGTCATTTGTTTTTT.

This chain's CDR3 is CSAPRRNEQFF. CDR3 bases: TGCAGTGCCCCTCGGAGGAATGAGCAGTTCTTC. This chain connects TRBV20-1 to TRBJ2-1, with a weak D call TRBD2 (5 bases). Germline V gene data show CDR1 as DFQATT and CDR2 as SNEGSKA (reference sequence). The CDR3 runs to 11 residues. Trimming removed 6 bases at V and 7 bases at J, with 10 bases between.

For this clone: At one boundary the junction diverges from the germline segment, which might be a read error. The chain uses TRBV27 and TRBJ1-5, with 7 bases that match TRBD1. Germline CDR1 reads MNHEY; CDR2 reads SMNVEV (reference sequence). This CDR3 contains 14 residues. CDR3 nucleotides: TGTGCCAGCAATTTACGACAGGGTAATCAGCCCCAGCATTTT. This encodes CASNLRQGNQPQHF.

The chain employs TRBV19 and TRBJ1-2; a weak D match, TRBD1 (5 bases). The CDR3 sequence is 17 residues long. V was trimmed by 4 bases and J by 4 bases, leaving 22 bases between them. CDR1 is LNHDA and CDR2 is SQIVND in the germline V gene (reference sequence). The CDR3 spells CASSTSPGREVRYGYTF. The CDR3 bases are TGTGCCAGTAGTACCTCGCCGGGCAGGGAGGTTCGCTATGGCTACACCTTC.

The chain recombines TRBV5-1 with TRBJ2-7; 8 bases align to TRBD1. In germline, CDR1 is SGHRS, CDR2 YFSETQ. The CDR3 is made up of 15 amino acids. The V segment lost 0 bases and the J segment 5 bases; nucleotides outside the gene matches: 7. The CDR3 spells CASSLGGQGGNEQYF. The CDR3 DNA follows: TGCGCCAGCAGCTTGGGCGGACAGGGTGGAAACGAGCAGTACTTC.

This rearrangement joins TRBV6-5 to TRBJ2-4, with a tentative D call TRBD1 (6 bases). Between the trimmed V and J ends, which lost 6 bases and 9 bases, there was a span of 12 bases. CDR3 size: 12 residues. Germline CDR1 reads MNHEY; CDR2 reads SVGAGI. CDR3 residues: CASSRDNFIQYF. CDR3 sequence (DNA): TGTGCCAGCAGCCGGGACAATTTCATTCAGTACTTC.

The V gene is TRBV19, the J gene TRBJ2-2, with unresolved D. The CDR3 is 14 residues long. Germline CDR1 reads LNHDA; CDR2 reads SQIVND (reference sequence). Trimming cost V 5 bases and J 0 bases, with 7 bases left between them. The CDR3 nucleotides read TGTGCCAGTAGTTTAATAGCGAACACCGGGGAGCTGTTTTTT. Protein sequence: CASSLIANTGELFF.

The rearrangement joins TRBV10-3 to TRBJ1-2; D is possibly TRBD1 (5 bases). This CDR3 is 14 amino acids long. V was cut by 6 bases and J by 7 bases, with 18 bases left in between. In germline, CDR1 is ENHRY, CDR2 SYGVKD. The CDR3 reads CAISLTTVKGGYTF. In DNA form, the CDR3 reads TGTGCCATCAGCCTCACGACAGTCAAAGGTGGCTACACCTTC.

The chain employs TRBV12-1 and TRBJ2-7; the D call in the table, TRBD1, was not verified against the DNA. TRBV12-1 is an annotated pseudogene. This CDR3 has 18 residues. CDR3 sequence (DNA): TGTGCCAGCAGCCCTTTCCCAGGGTCCGAAAATAACTCCTACGAGCAGTACTTC. It specifies CASSPFPGSENNSYEQYF.

The V and J genes are TRBV5-1 and TRBJ2-1; D is uncertain. Trimming took off 4 bases at V and 7 bases at J, with 21 bases between the two ends. From germline, CDR1 is SGHRS and CDR2 YFSETQ. The CDR3 runs 16 residues. The CDR3 sequence: CASSPTRRSQGNEQFF. For the CDR3, the DNA is TGCGCCAGCAGCCCAACCCGTAGGTCGCAAGGGAATGAGCAGTTCTTC.

The genes are TRBV5-1 and TRBJ1-5; TRBD1 might be the D (5 bases). Germline CDR1 reads SGHRS; CDR2 reads YFSETQ. V lost 0 bases and J 5 bases, leaving 12 bases between the germline ends. This CDR3 has 15 residues. This CDR3 is CASSLAGGTDQPQHF. DNA for the CDR3: TGCGCCAGCAGCTTGGCCGGGGGAACCGATCAGCCCCAGCATTTT. Complete variable domain (other parts from reference TRBV5-1 and TRBJ1-5): KAGVTQTPRYLIKTRGQQVTLSCSPISGHRSVSWYQQTPGQGLQFLFEYFSETQRNKGNFPGRFSGRQFSNSRSEMNVSTLELGDSALYLCASSLAGGTDQPQHFGDGTRLSIL.

The rearrangement joins TRBV6-5 to TRBJ1-1, with unresolved D. This CDR3 comprises 14 residues. Germline values: CDR1 MNHEY, CDR2 SVGAGI. Trimming took 0 bases from V and 2 from J, leaving 7 bases between them. The CDR3 nucleotides read TGTGCCAGCAGTTACTCCGGCGGAAACACTGAAGCTTTCTTT. Its translation is CASSYSGGNTEAFF.

This rearrangement joins TRBV29-1 to TRBJ1-1; D remains ambiguous. CDR3 length equals 13 residues. The ends were cut back, 7 bases at V and 3 bases at J, with 15 bases in the middle. Germline lookup yields CDR1 SQVTM and CDR2 ANQGSEA. CDR3 bases: TGCAGCGCTTCTGGCAGATGGTACACTGAAGCTTTCTTT. The encoded protein is CSASGRWYTEAFF. The whole variable domain, remainder taken from reference TRBV29-1 and TRBJ1-1, is SAVISQKPSRDICQRGTSLTIQCQVDSQVTMMFWYRQQPGQSLTLIATANQGSEATYESGFVIDKFPISRPNLTFSTLTVSNMSPEDSSIYLCSASGRWYTEAFFGQGTRLTVV.

V gene TRBV19 combines with J gene TRBJ2-3; either TRBD1 or TRBD2 may fit D (6 bases each). The CDR3 has 14 residues. V was clipped by 5 bases and J by 4 bases, with 13 bases between them. Germline-derived CDR1 and CDR2 are LNHDA and SQIVND (reference sequence). The chain's CDR3 is CASSQGTAADTQYF. In DNA form, the CDR3 reads TGTGCCAGTAGTCAGGGGACTGCGGCAGATACGCAGTATTTT.